This T cell receptor beta chain was identified in a study of T cells in Graves' hyperthyroidism and ophthalmopathy. On the study more broadly: The authors collected peripheral blood at initial diagnosis, before any treatment.

Authors of the study amplified TCR beta CDR3 regions from RNA transcripts. HTBI primers were employed in a first-round RT-PCR of the TCR CDR3. One entry per CDR3 protein, called by TCRdb with MiXCR from the multiplex PCR reads. The sample lists roughly 520,000 distinct CDR3 sequences, roughly a quarter occurring once. Notes on the study in general: From stable hyperthyroidism, ophthalmopathy was separated by a 13 V-J model.

Lactation, pregnancy, other autoimmune disease or uncontrolled infection excluded patients. This clonotype occurred a few times. The antigen is unknown. Sequence at one end of the junction differs from germline and may be a read error. Sequencing was performed on blood. The clonotype comes from a woman aged 25 to 45 with Graves' ophthalmopathy.

This CDR3 is CANSFRAAANTGELFF. CDR3 sequence (DNA): TGTGCCAACAGTTTTCGGGCAGCCGCGAACACCGGGGAGCTGTTTTTT. The chain combines TRBV27 with TRBJ2-2, with unresolved D. This CDR3 contains 16 residues. Germline V gene data show CDR1 as MNHEY and CDR2 as SMNVEV (reference sequence).